This passage covers 30 T cell receptor beta chains from one sample sequenced in a study of cytomegalovirus exposure and HLA in healthy donors. Primers: 60 Vbeta forward and 13 Jbeta reverse. Repertoires were generated with immunoSEQ multiplex PCR, while TCRdb's copy carries only in-frame clones and drops some. The sample contains about 160,000 clones, about 81% of which appear only once. Input material: PBMCs. The receptors here all came from a woman between 18 and 29 years old in good health and CMV-seronegative.

About this clone: Other nucleotide sequences in the sample specify the same CDR3. The rearrangement joins TRBV5-1 to TRBJ1-4; no firm D call. The ends were cut back, 8 bases at V and 0 bases at J, with 8 bases in the middle. Germline V lookup: CDR1 SGHRS, CDR2 YFSETQ. The CDR3 is 13 amino acids. The chain's CDR3 is CASSGTTNEKLFF. DNA for the CDR3: TGCGCCAGTTCGGGTACAACTAATGAAAAACTGTTTTTT.

This chain uses TRBV9 with TRBJ1-2; 9 bases agree with TRBD1. There are 17 residues in the CDR3. Germline CDR1 SGDLS, CDR2 YYNGEE. J was trimmed by 8 bases and V by 3 bases; bases with no gene match: 17. The CDR3: CASSALLMGQGIFGYTF. As DNA, the CDR3 is TGTGCCAGCAGCGCTTTATTAATGGGACAGGGTATATTCGGCTACACCTTC.

This chain uses TRBV19 with TRBJ1-6; tentatively, D is TRBD1 (5 bases). The germline V gene encodes CDR1 LNHDA and CDR2 SQIVND (reference sequence). The CDR3 spans 16 residues. V shed 3 bases and J shed 7 bases, with 16 bases lying between them. CDR3 bases: TGTGCCAGTAGTATTGGGGGACGGGGGATAAATTCACCCCTCCACTTT. Translating it yields CASSIGGRGINSPLHF.

This clone was counted a single time. The chain links TRBV13 to TRBJ2-7; 15 bases map to TRBD2. Germline V CDR1 and CDR2: PRHDT, FYEKMQ (reference sequence). The junction had 4 bases not matched to a gene; V was cut back by 1 base and J by 0 bases. The CDR3 is made up of 18 amino acids. CDR3 sequence reads: CASSLEGLAGGLSYEQYF. In DNA form, the CDR3 reads TGTGCCAGCAGCTTAGAGGGACTAGCGGGAGGACTCTCCTACGAGCAGTACTTC. Variable domain in full (rest from reference TRBV13 and TRBJ2-7): AAGVIQSPRHLIKEKRETATLKCYPIPRHDTVYWYQQGPGQDPQFLISFYEKMQSDKGSIPDRFSAQQFSDYHSELNMSSLELGDSALYFCASSLEGLAGGLSYEQYFGPGTRLTVT.

The gene calls are TRBV9 and TRBJ1-4, with D possibly matching TRBD1 (5 bases). The CDR3 runs to 16 residues. V was cut by 2 bases and J by 1 base, with 12 bases left in between. Germline CDR1 is SGDLS and CDR2 is YYNGEE. In DNA, the CDR3 is TGTGCCAGCAGCGTGGGGGGGTCTCTAACTAATGAAAAACTGTTTTTT. Protein sequence: CASSVGGSLTNEKLFF.

This chain connects TRBV6-5 to TRBJ1-1; TRBD1 matches at 8 bases. The J segment lost 5 bases and the V segment lost 5 bases, leaving 7 bases of the junction unmatched. Looked up from germline, CDR1 is MNHEY and CDR2 is SVGAGI. This CDR3 has 14 residues. The CDR3 sequence is CASSLGQGPTEAFF. The CDR3 bases are TGTGCCAGCAGTCTTGGACAGGGCCCAACTGAAGCTTTCTTT.

This chain joins TRBV5-4 and TRBJ2-1; 7 nucleotides agree with TRBD1. The CDR3 runs to 13 residues. In germline, CDR1 is SGHNT, CDR2 YYREEE (reference sequence). With V trimmed by 3 bases and J by 10 bases, 7 bases remained unmatched. CDR3 DNA sequence: TGTGCCAGCAGCTCGCAAACGGACAGGGAGCAGTTCTTC. Protein product: CASSSQTDREQFF.

The rearrangement joins TRBV28 to TRBJ1-2; weak D call: TRBD1 (5 bases). V lost 5 bases and J lost 2, with 6 bases in between. From germline, CDR1 is MDHEN and CDR2 SYDVKM. This CDR3 has 12 residues. In DNA form, the CDR3 reads TGTGCCAGCAGTAGACAGAACTATGGCTACACCTTC. Its translation: CASSRQNYGYTF.

The chain uses TRBV7-2 and TRBJ2-6; D gene unclear. Germline lookup yields CDR1 SGHTA and CDR2 FQGNSA. The CDR3 is 15 amino acids. The V end lost 5 bases, the J end lost 2 bases, and 10 bases lay between the germline ends. The CDR3 nucleotides are TGTGCCAGCAGCCTCCCCCGGGCTGGGGCCAACGTCCTGACTTTC. Protein sequence: CASSLPRAGANVLTF.

This sequence joins TRBV5-6 and TRBJ1-1; TRBD1 is a possible D gene (6 bases). V lost 2 bases and J lost 11, with 10 bases in between. Germline CDR1 SGHDT, CDR2 YYEEEE. The CDR3 contains 11 residues. For the CDR3, the DNA is TGTGCCAGCAGCTTAGGCCAGGGGGCTTTCTTT. This translates into CASSLGQGAFF. The variable domain in full, with the rest retrieved from reference TRBV5-6 and TRBJ1-1, is DAGVTQSPTHLIKTRGQQVTLRCSPKSGHDTVSWYQQALGQGPQFIFQYYEEEERQRGNFPDRFSGHQFPNYSSELNVNALLLGDSALYLCASSLGQGAFFGQGTRLTVV.

The gene calls are TRBV5-1 and TRBJ2-5; 8 nucleotides agree with TRBD2. The CDR3 loop spans 13 amino acids. Germline V gene data show CDR1 as SGHRS and CDR2 as YFSETQ. With 4 bases clipped from V and 4 bases from J, the junction kept 3 bases outside the gene matches. CDR3 protein: CASSRGGRETQYF. Here the CDR3 DNA reads TGCGCCAGCAGCCGGGGGGGTCGAGAGACCCAGTACTTC.

This rearrangement joins TRBV7-9 to TRBJ2-5; 8 bases align to TRBD1. The J call may be in error: the DNA end matches TRBJ2-7 better. Looked up from germline, CDR1 is SEHNR and CDR2 is FQNEAQ (reference sequence). This CDR3 has 17 residues. In DNA form, the CDR3 reads TGTGCCAGCAGCCCAGATCGGGTCGGACAGGGAGCCTACGAGCAGTACTTC. Its translation: CASSPDRVGQGAYEQYF.

V gene TRBV27 combines with J gene TRBJ2-1, with D unclear. Germline V gene lookup returns CDR1 MNHEY and CDR2 SMNVEV (reference sequence). The CDR3 runs 15 residues. The V end was cut by 1 base, the J end by 0 bases, with 7 bases between. CDR3 sequence: CASSLFTSSYNEQFF. CDR3 bases: TGTGCCAGCAGTTTATTCACAAGCTCCTACAATGAGCAGTTCTTC.

The chain recombines TRBV18 with TRBJ1-1; 8 bases fit TRBD1. With V trimmed by 4 bases and J by 7 bases, 11 bases remained unmatched. The CDR3 loop spans 15 amino acids. Germline CDR1 KGHSH, CDR2 LQKENI. The CDR3 nucleotides read TGTGCCAGCTCACGAGGACAGGGTTTTAATGTTGAAGCTTTCTTT. Residues: CASSRGQGFNVEAFF. Filled out from reference TRBV18 and TRBJ1-1, the complete variable domain reads NAGVMQNPRHLVRRRGQEARLRCSPMKGHSHVYWYRQLPEEGLKFMVYLQKENIIDESGMPKERFSAEFPKEGPSILRIQQVVRGDSAAYFCASSRGQGFNVEAFFGQGTRLTVV.

This chain connects TRBV2 to TRBJ1-1; TRBD1 aligns across 12 bases. In germline, CDR1 is SNHLY, CDR2 FYNNEI. This CDR3 is 15 amino acids long. Trimming cost V 6 bases and J 4 bases; bases outside gene matches: 6. The CDR3 DNA reads as TGTGCCAGCAGGAAGGGACAGGGGGCGGCCACTGAAGCTTTCTTT. Translation: CASRKGQGAATEAFF.

The CDR3 loop is CASSFRGLSYNEQFF. DNA for the CDR3: TGTGCCAGCAGTTTTCGAGGGCTTTCCTACAATGAGCAGTTCTTC. This chain joins TRBV27 and TRBJ2-1, with D possibly matching TRBD2 (5 bases). CDR1 is MNHEY, CDR2 SMNVEV, per germline (reference sequence). The CDR3 sequence is 15 residues long. Trimming pared 3 bases from V and 1 base from J, leaving 10 bases between.

J is TRBJ1-2 and V is TRBV4-1; 8 bases match TRBD1. After removal of 3 bases from V and 4 bases from J, the junction contained 7 bases not matched to a gene. The germline gives CDR1 MGHRA, CDR2 YSYEKL. There are 15 residues in the CDR3. The CDR3 DNA is TGCGCCAGCAGCCAGGTACAGGGGGAGATCTATGGCTACACCTTC. As protein: CASSQVQGEIYGYTF.

V and J are TRBV4-1 and TRBJ1-1, with TRBD1 as a possible D gene (6 bases). CDR3 length: 15 amino acids. Germline V gene lookup returns CDR1 MGHRA and CDR2 YSYEKL. Trimming pared 3 bases from V and 4 bases from J, leaving 15 bases between. CDR3: CASSQRGEGGTEAFF. In DNA, the CDR3 is TGCGCCAGCAGCCAGCGGGGGGAGGGGGGCACTGAAGCTTTCTTT.

This clone appeared a few times. The chain carries TRBV5-1 and TRBJ2-3; tentative D call: TRBD1 (6 bases). CDR1 SGHRS and CDR2 YFSETQ come from the germline V gene. The CDR3 consists of 16 residues. V shed 4 bases and J shed 2 bases, with 17 bases lying between them. The CDR3 DNA follows: TGCGCCAGCAGCCCGGAAATAGGGGGTGACACAGATACGCAGTATTTT. Protein product: CASSPEIGGDTDTQYF.

The table lists this clone with a few counts. V usage is TRBV18 and J usage is TRBJ1-1, with D hard to call. Germline assignment: CDR1 KGHSH and CDR2 LQKENI. V was shortened by 3 bases and J by 3 bases, with 5 bases between the two germline ends. This CDR3 spans 12 amino acids. In nucleotides, the CDR3 is TGTGCCAGCTCACCCGAGGACACTGAAGCTTTCTTT. Translation: CASSPEDTEAFF.

The V call is TRBV7-8, the J call TRBJ2-7, with a possible D match to TRBD2 (5 bases). Germline CDR1 is SGHVS and CDR2 is FQNEAQ. The CDR3 is 13 amino acids. The V gene lost 3 bases and the J gene lost 7 bases, with 13 bases spanning the gap. The DNA of the CDR3 is TGTGCCAGCAGCTTTGATTTTTCGGGGGAGCAGTACTTC. Amino acids: CASSFDFSGEQYF.

Regarding this clone: At one boundary the junction diverges from the germline segment, which might be a read error. V gene TRBV25-1 combines with J gene TRBJ2-5, with D maybe TRBD1 (5 bases). The CDR3 covers 15 residues. Germline lookup yields CDR1 MGHDK and CDR2 SYGVNS. In nucleotides, the CDR3 is TGTGCCGGCAGTGAAGGGCCAGGGCGTTTAGAGACCCAGTACTTC. Translated, it gives CAGSEGPGRLETQYF.

V and J are TRBV11-2 and TRBJ2-7; 7 bases line up with TRBD1. J was trimmed by 2 bases and V by 2 bases; bases with no gene match: 6. This CDR3 has 15 residues. CDR1 SGHAT and CDR2 FQNNGV come from the germline V gene. The CDR3 is CASSLLRQGAYEQYF. The CDR3 nucleotides read TGTGCCAGCAGCTTACTCCGACAGGGAGCCTACGAGCAGTACTTC.

This clone was seen just once. The genes are TRBV2 and TRBJ2-5, with D perhaps matching TRBD2 (5 bases). Per germline, CDR1 SNHLY and CDR2 FYNNEI. The length of the CDR3 is 14 residues. V gave up 7 bases and J gave up 1 base, with 13 bases separating them. The CDR3 DNA sequence: TGTGCCAGCATGAGAGCAAGCGGCCAAGAGACCCAGTACTTC. This translates into CASMRASGQETQYF.

This chain connects TRBV6-7 to TRBJ2-5; TRBD2 matches 8 bases. The J call may not be correct, given that the DNA end is closer to TRBJ2-7. TRBV6-7 is an ORF, and what it does is uncertain. CDR3 length equals 13 residues. This CDR3 is CASGSGVCCEQYF. The DNA for the CDR3 is TGTGCCAGCGGTAGCGGGGTCTGTTGCGAGCAGTACTTC.

The genes are TRBV5-1 and TRBJ2-1, with 11 bases identical to TRBD2. The germline gives CDR1 SGHRS, CDR2 YFSETQ. The CDR3 length is 15 residues. The V segment lost 7 bases and the J segment 7 bases; nucleotides outside the gene matches: 10. The CDR3 DNA reads as TGCGCCAGCGAGGAATCGGGACTAGCGGCTAATGAGCAGTTCTTC. Translating it yields CASEESGLAANEQFF.

The genes are TRBV20-1 and TRBJ1-2; D is unresolved. Germline V CDR1 and CDR2: DFQATT, SNEGSKA (reference sequence). The CDR3 runs 8 residues. V lost 6 bases and J lost 13, with 9 bases in between. CDR3 DNA sequence: TGCAGTGCCGAGGAATTCACCTTC. This translates into CSAEEFTF.

The chain uses TRBV5-1 and TRBJ2-1; 12 bases fit TRBD1. Germline V CDR1 and CDR2: SGHRS, YFSETQ. The CDR3 is made up of 16 amino acids. V gave up 3 bases and J gave up 5 bases; unmatched junction bases: 6. Written as DNA, the CDR3 is TGCGCCAGCAGCTCCGCGGGGACAGGGGGCCACAATGAGCAGTTCTTC. This translates into CASSSAGTGGHNEQFF. The whole variable domain, filled in from reference TRBV5-1 and TRBJ2-1, reads KAGVTQTPRYLIKTRGQQVTLSCSPISGHRSVSWYQQTPGQGLQFLFEYFSETQRNKGNFPGRFSGRQFSNSRSEMNVSTLELGDSALYLCASSSAGTGGHNEQFFGPGTRLTVL.

CDR3 in DNA: TGTGCCAGCACCCGGAGGGTGACCGGGACAACTAATGAAAAACTGTTTTTT. It specifies CASTRRVTGTTNEKLFF. V is TRBV5-4 and J is TRBJ1-4; D call uncertain. The CDR3 spans 17 residues. Per germline, CDR1 SGHNT and CDR2 YYREEE (reference sequence). Trimming took 6 bases from V and 0 from J, leaving 18 bases between them. The whole variable domain, filled in from reference TRBV5-4 and TRBJ1-4, reads ETGVTQSPTHLIKTRGQQVTLRCSSQSGHNTVSWYQQALGQGPQFIFQYYREEENGRGNFPPRFSGLQFPNYSSELNVNALELDDSALYLCASTRRVTGTTNEKLFFGSGTQLSVL.

This chain links TRBV9 with TRBJ1-2; the match to TRBD1 covers 7 bases. Per the germline V gene, CDR1 is SGDLS and CDR2 is YYNGEE. This CDR3 has 14 residues. V shed 2 bases, J shed 6 bases, and the junction held 7 bases outside the gene matches. In nucleotides, the CDR3 is TGTGCCAGCAGCGTTGAGGGGACAGCCGATGGCTACACCTTC. This gives the protein CASSVEGTADGYTF.